This T cell receptor beta chain was observed in a study of blood T cell repertoires in COVID-19. Study context: Acute and convalescent COVID-19 specimens originated in the United States, Italy and Spain. PBMCs, B-cell-depleted T cells, or T cells were the source of the cDNA or gDNA that made up the material.

The CDR3 covers 13 residues. Germline CDR1 reads SQVTM; CDR2 reads ANQGSEA. V lost 3 bases and J lost 9, with 18 bases in between. Authors' methods: It was from reference gene primer amplification that nucleated cell counts were estimated. Sequencing was performed with immunoSEQ multiplex PCR; in TCRdb, only in-frame clones are kept and a portion is missing. V and J calls and clone size are those listed in that table; D and trimming were worked out from the DNA. The sample yields around 100,000 clones, around nine tenths seen once. The TCR was taken from a man older than 75 with acute or convalescent COVID-19. The sequencing sample was made of peripheral blood. The V and J genes are TRBV29-1 and TRBJ2-7, with D possibly being TRBD2 (6 bases). The CDR3 loop reads CSVEALVGGGQYF. The CDR3 nucleotides read TGCAGCGTTGAGGCCTTGGTCGGGGGAGGGCAGTACTTC.